Presented here are 14 T cell receptor beta chains from one specimen sequenced in a study of blood T cell repertoires in COVID-19. The repertoire was sequenced with immunoSEQ multiplex PCR; TCRdb's copy has only in-frame clones and lacks some. The sample has 150,000 to 200,000 clones; less than 85% are singletons. The material sequenced was peripheral blood. These receptors were collected from a woman aged 80 or older with acute or convalescent COVID-19.

CDR3 loop: CASSLGQETDTQYF. CDR3 in DNA: TGCGCCAGCAGCTTGGGACAGGAAACAGATACGCAGTATTTT. V is TRBV5-1 and J is TRBJ2-3; tentatively, D is TRBD1 (6 bases). The ends were cut back, 0 bases at V and 3 bases at J, with 8 bases in the middle. This CDR3 is built from 14 residues. Per germline, CDR1 SGHRS and CDR2 YFSETQ.

This chain connects TRBV3-1 (or the pseudogene TRBV3-2) to TRBJ2-7, with no clear D. Germline loops: CDR1 LGHDT, CDR2 YNNKEL (reference sequence). Trimming removed 0 bases at V and 2 bases at J, with 14 bases between. CDR3 length: 16 amino acids. The CDR3 is CASSQESEPLTYEQYF. The DNA for the CDR3 is TGTGCCAGCAGCCAAGAATCCGAGCCCCTCACCTACGAGCAGTACTTC.

The genes are TRBV6-2 or TRBV6-3 and TRBJ1-3; D not certain. Trimming removed 2 bases from V and 4 bases from J, with 9 bases in between. The CDR3 is made up of 14 amino acids. Germline assignment: CDR1 MNHEY and CDR2 SVGEGT. This chain's CDR3 is CASSYPGLGNTIYF. The CDR3 coding sequence is TGTGCCAGCAGTTACCCCGGACTCGGAAACACCATATATTTT.

The rearrangement joins TRBV19 to TRBJ2-1, with TRBD2 identical over 9 bases. J lost 0 bases, V lost 5 bases, and 8 bases had no gene match. Germline CDR1 LNHDA, CDR2 SQIVND (reference sequence). CDR3 size: 17 residues. CDR3 loop: CASSATSGPNSYNEQFF. As DNA, the CDR3 is TGTGCCAGTAGTGCCACTAGCGGGCCGAACTCCTACAATGAGCAGTTCTTC. Variable domain in full (rest from reference TRBV19 and TRBJ2-1): DGGITQSPKYLFRKEGQNVTLSCEQNLNHDAMYWYRQDPGQGLRLIYYSQIVNDFQKGDIAEGYSVSREKKESFPLTVTSAQKNPTAFYLCASSATSGPNSYNEQFFGPGTRLTVL.

This clone was counted a few times. The chain has TRBV2 and TRBJ2-1; no definite D call. Trimming pared 0 bases from V and 5 bases from J, leaving 8 bases between. CDR3 length: 14 residues. Per the germline V gene, CDR1 is SNHLY and CDR2 is FYNNEI. Here the CDR3 DNA reads TGTGCCAGCAGTGAAGCCAGCGCCCACAATGAGCAGTTCTTC. This gives the protein CASSEASAHNEQFF.

V gene TRBV28 combines with J gene TRBJ1-4; 9 nucleotides agree with TRBD1. J was trimmed by 6 bases and V by 7 bases; bases with no gene match: 6. Germline CDR1 and CDR2: MDHEN and SYDVKM. The CDR3 runs 14 residues. CDR3 region: CASTPGQGYEKLFF. As DNA, the CDR3 is TGTGCCAGCACCCCGGGACAGGGATATGAAAAACTGTTTTTT.

CDR3 coding DNA: TGCAGCGTTGTCCCCGCCGCGGTCGGTGAAGCTTTCTTT. The encoded protein is CSVVPAAVGEAFF. The chain is built from TRBV29-1 and TRBJ1-1; D gene unclear. Trimming shortened V by 4 bases and J by 7 bases, and 16 bases separated the two germline ends. Germline V gene data show CDR1 as SQVTM and CDR2 as ANQGSEA. The CDR3 is 13 residues long.

This chain connects TRBV28 to TRBJ2-7; TRBD1 is a possible D gene (7 bases). Per the germline V gene, CDR1 is MDHEN and CDR2 is SYDVKM. The CDR3 consists of 15 residues. Trimming left V 7 bases short and J 0 bases short, with 16 bases between. CDR3 loop: CASTRGVAPSYEQYF. CDR3 coding DNA: TGTGCCAGCACCAGGGGGGTTGCCCCCTCCTACGAGCAGTACTTC. The full variable domain, completed using reference TRBV28 and TRBJ2-7, is DVKVTQSSRYLVKRTGEKVFLECVQDMDHENMFWYRQDPGLGLRLIYFSYDVKMKEKGDIPEGYSVSREKKERFSLILESASTNQTSMYLCASTRGVAPSYEQYFGPGTRLTVT.

This rearrangement joins TRBV21-1 to TRBJ2-4; the listed D gene, TRBD2, was not tested against the DNA. TRBV21-1 constitutes a pseudogene. The CDR3 has 14 residues. The chain's CDR3 is CASSSGVAKNIQYF. CDR3 DNA: TGTGCCAGCAGCTCGGGGGTAGCCAAAAACATTCAGTACTTC.

The CDR3 DNA follows: TGTGCCAGCAGCCGTCCCTGGCGGGAGGGCTACAATGAGCAGTTCTTC. Protein product: CASSRPWREGYNEQFF. The chain has TRBV6-2 or TRBV6-3 and TRBJ2-1, with 9 bases identical to TRBD2. V dropped 6 bases and J dropped 3; count of bases not matched to a gene: 9. Looked up from germline, CDR1 is MNHEY and CDR2 is SVGEGT. The CDR3 is 16 amino acids.

This clone occurred once. This chain links TRBV5-6 with TRBJ1-2, with no clear D. This CDR3 has 13 residues. Germline V gene sequence: CDR1 SGHDT, CDR2 YYEEEE. V was shortened by 0 bases and J by 4 bases, with 7 bases between the two germline ends. CDR3 nucleotide sequence: TGTGCCAGCAGCTTGGCGCAGGCCTATGGCTACACCTTC. Residues: CASSLAQAYGYTF.

The rearrangement uses TRBV11-3 and TRBJ2-3; a weak D match, TRBD2 (5 bases). CDR3 length: 17 amino acids. Between the trimmed V and J ends, which lost 3 bases and 3 bases, there was a span of 19 bases. Germline lookup yields CDR1 SGHNT and CDR2 YENEEA. The CDR3 is CASSLDSGSRATDTQYF. For the CDR3, the DNA is TGTGCCAGCAGCTTGGACTCTGGCTCTCGAGCGACAGATACGCAGTATTTT.

J is TRBJ2-4 and V is TRBV12-3 or TRBV12-4, with a possible D match to TRBD2 (5 bases). This CDR3 comprises 13 residues. Trimming took 3 bases from V and 6 from J, leaving 9 bases between them. In DNA form, the CDR3 reads TGTGCCAGCAGTTTTTGGGAGCCAAACATTCAGTACTTC. This sequence encodes CASSFWEPNIQYF.

This chain links TRBV28 with TRBJ2-7, with D possibly being TRBD2 (6 bases). This CDR3 contains 14 residues. Trimming pared 6 bases from V and 0 bases from J, leaving 12 bases between. Germline CDR1 reads MDHEN; CDR2 reads SYDVKM. The CDR3: CASRLRGLSYEQYF. In nucleotides, the CDR3 is TGTGCCAGCAGGCTACGGGGACTCTCCTACGAGCAGTACTTC.